These T cell receptor beta chains were read from a single sample in a study of STAT5B mutations in CD4+ large granular lymphocyte leukemia. Repertoires were generated with immunoSEQ multiplex PCR, while TCRdb's copy carries only in-frame clones and drops some. The repertoire holds 20,000 to 25,000 clones, with more than 65% as singletons. The sequencing sample was made of CD4+ T cells from blood buffy coats. These receptors were obtained from a human donor in good health. Both conserved end residues are part of each CDR3. D genes are given only for firm matches.

j_call,d_call,v_call,cdr3_aa
TRBJ2-7,TRBD2,TRBV2,CASMGGRASYEQYF
TRBJ1-2,NA,TRBV6-1,CASSETGEFFYGYTF
TRBJ2-5,TRBD1,TRBV6-1,CAIQMTGTQGTQYF
TRBJ2-1,TRBD1,TRBV6-1,CASSRDRDNEQFF
TRBJ2-5,NA,TRBV7-8,CASSARGGRETQYF
TRBJ1-5,NA,TRBV5-1,CASSLGDISNQPQHF
TRBJ2-5,TRBD2,TRBV7-2,CASSLGLAGGGETQYF
TRBJ1-1,NA,TRBV18,CASSPEQETEAFF
TRBJ2-3,NA,TRBV7-2,CASSLDYTDTQYF
TRBJ2-3,TRBD2,TRBV5-1,CASSPGGQTDTQYF
TRBJ2-2,NA,TRBV2,CASSPANTGELFF
TRBJ1-5,TRBD1,TRBV6-6,CASSGGGPGGGQPQHF
TRBJ1-1,TRBD1,TRBV6-5,CASSYTSGQGAAEAFF
TRBJ1-2,TRBD1,TRBV7-2,CASSLVQGAGNYGYTF
TRBJ2-3,TRBD1,TRBV6-5,CASSYSGQGATDTQYF
TRBJ2-1,NA,TRBV5-4,CASSLDTAGGYNEQFF
TRBJ2-7,NA,TRBV6-6,CASLGLESIGSEQYF
TRBJ1-2,TRBD1,TRBV5-1,CASSRDGTGVDDYGYTF
TRBJ2-1,TRBD2,TRBV29-1,CSGRLANEQFF
TRBJ2-1,NA,TRBV7-2,CASSSSNLPPPYNEQFF
TRBJ2-5,TRBD2,TRBV5-1,CASSGGLAETQYF
TRBJ1-2,NA,TRBV5-6,CASSWTAGLGGYTF
TRBJ1-1,NA,TRBV11-3,CASSSYSGMATEAFF
TRBJ1-1,NA,TRBV7-9,CASSPRGALNTEAFF
TRBJ1-1,NA,TRBV14,CASSQDWWSGSTEAFF
TRBJ2-6,NA,TRBV19,CASWEPSGANVLTF
TRBJ2-2,NA,TRBV27,CASRPNREGELFF
TRBJ1-2,TRBD1,TRBV5-6,CASSRGGYGYTF
TRBJ2-7,NA,TRBV4-1,CASSHPGRSSYEQYF